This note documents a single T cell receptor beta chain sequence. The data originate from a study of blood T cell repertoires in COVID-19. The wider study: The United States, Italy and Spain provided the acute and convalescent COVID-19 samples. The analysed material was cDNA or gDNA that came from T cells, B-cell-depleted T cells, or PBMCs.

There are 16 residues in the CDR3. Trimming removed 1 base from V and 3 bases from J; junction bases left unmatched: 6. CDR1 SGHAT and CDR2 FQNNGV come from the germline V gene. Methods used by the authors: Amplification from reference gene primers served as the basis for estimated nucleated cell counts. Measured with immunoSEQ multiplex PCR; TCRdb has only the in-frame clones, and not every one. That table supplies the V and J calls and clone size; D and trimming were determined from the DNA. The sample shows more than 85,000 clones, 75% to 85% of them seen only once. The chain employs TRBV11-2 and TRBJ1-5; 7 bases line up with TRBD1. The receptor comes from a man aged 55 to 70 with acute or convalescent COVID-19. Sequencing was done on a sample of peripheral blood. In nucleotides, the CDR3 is TGTGCCAGCAGCTTAGGGAAGGGACAGCACAATCAGCCCCAGCATTTT. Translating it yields CASSLGKGQHNQPQHF.